This T cell receptor beta chain was documented in a study of OX40 agonist ivuxolimab in advanced cancers. Findings and caveats of the study: Circulating CD4+ and CD8+ T cells showed clonal expansion by week 6 at 0.1 to 3.0 mg/kg. Partial responders at 0.1-3.0 mg/kg had among the lowest clonal expansion. On average, CD8+ T cells had more expanded clones than CD4+.

Comment on this clone: The target antigen is unknown.

Only in-frame clones appear in the TCRdb table, and some are missing; sequencing was by immunoSEQ multiplex PCR. The table records some 50,000 clones, roughly 85% of them present only once. The germline CDR1 and CDR2 sequences are SGHTA and FQGNSA. The CDR3 sequence is 15 residues long. V was pared by 5 bases and J by 0 bases, with 11 bases between. The sequencing used CD4+ or CD8+ T cells sorted from blood, collected in a trial of the OX40 agonist ivuxolimab. The TCR sequence derives from an adult with an advanced solid tumor such as melanoma, head and neck, liver or kidney cancer. V is TRBV7-2 and J is TRBJ1-3; D unclear. The CDR3 DNA reads TGTGCCAGCAGCCCCCCCAAGAGCTCTGGAAACACCATATATTTT. Its protein product is CASSPPKSSGNTIYF.